This T cell receptor beta chain was obtained from a study of T cells in Graves' hyperthyroidism and ophthalmopathy. Trimming pared 2 bases from V and 8 bases from J, leaving 19 bases between. This CDR3 comprises 17 residues. The investigators amplified TCR beta CDR3 regions from RNA transcripts. HTBI primers were employed in a first-round RT-PCR of the TCR CDR3. Each CDR3 protein gets one entry after TCRdb re-called the multiplex PCR reads with MiXCR. The data show about 610,000 distinct CDR3 sequences, roughly 50% seen once. The clonotype originates from a woman between 18 and 29 years old with Graves' hyperthyroidism. This chain connects TRBV12-3 or TRBV12-4 to TRBJ1-6; D gene unclear. Sequencing was carried out using peripheral blood or thyroid tissue (not recorded which). CDR3 nucleotides: TGTGCCAGCAGTTTAACTGGCGGGATAAGGCAACATTCACCCCTCCACTTT. This codes for CASSLTGGIRQHSPLHF.